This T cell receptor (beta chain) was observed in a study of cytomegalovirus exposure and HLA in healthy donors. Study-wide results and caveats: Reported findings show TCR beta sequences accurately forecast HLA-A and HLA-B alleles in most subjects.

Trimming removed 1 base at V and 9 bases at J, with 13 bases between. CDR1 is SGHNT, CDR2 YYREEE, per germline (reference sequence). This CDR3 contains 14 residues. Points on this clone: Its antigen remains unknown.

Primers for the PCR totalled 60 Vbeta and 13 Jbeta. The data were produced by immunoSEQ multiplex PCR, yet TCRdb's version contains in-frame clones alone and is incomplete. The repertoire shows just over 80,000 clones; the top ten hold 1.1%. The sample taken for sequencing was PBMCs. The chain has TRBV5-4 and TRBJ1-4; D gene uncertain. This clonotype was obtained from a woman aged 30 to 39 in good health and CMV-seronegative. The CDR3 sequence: CASSLSGEKQKLFF. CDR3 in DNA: TGTGCCAGCAGCTTGAGTGGGGAGAAGCAAAAACTGTTTTTT.